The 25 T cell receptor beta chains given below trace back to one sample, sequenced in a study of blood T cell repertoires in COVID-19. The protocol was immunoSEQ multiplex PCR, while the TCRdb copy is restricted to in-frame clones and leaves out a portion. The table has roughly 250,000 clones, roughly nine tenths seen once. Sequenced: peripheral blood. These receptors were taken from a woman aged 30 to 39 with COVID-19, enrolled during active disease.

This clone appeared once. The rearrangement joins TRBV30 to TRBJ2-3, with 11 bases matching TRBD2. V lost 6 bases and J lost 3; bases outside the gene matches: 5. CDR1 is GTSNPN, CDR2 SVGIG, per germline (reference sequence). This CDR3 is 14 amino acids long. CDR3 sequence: CACITSGGTDTQYF. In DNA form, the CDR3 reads TGTGCCTGCATTACTAGCGGGGGAACAGATACGCAGTATTTT.

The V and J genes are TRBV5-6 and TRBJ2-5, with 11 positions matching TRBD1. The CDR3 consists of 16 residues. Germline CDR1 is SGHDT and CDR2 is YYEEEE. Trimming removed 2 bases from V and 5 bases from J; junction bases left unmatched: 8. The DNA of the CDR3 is TGTGCCAGCAGCTTACGGGACAGGGGGTATGAGGAGACCCAGTACTTC. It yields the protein CASSLRDRGYEETQYF.

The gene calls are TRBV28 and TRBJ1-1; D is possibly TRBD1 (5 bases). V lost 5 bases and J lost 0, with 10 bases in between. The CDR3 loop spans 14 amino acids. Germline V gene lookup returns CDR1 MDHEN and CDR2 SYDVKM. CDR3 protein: CASSPRQMNTEAFF. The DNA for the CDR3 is TGTGCCAGCAGTCCCCGACAGATGAACACTGAAGCTTTCTTT.

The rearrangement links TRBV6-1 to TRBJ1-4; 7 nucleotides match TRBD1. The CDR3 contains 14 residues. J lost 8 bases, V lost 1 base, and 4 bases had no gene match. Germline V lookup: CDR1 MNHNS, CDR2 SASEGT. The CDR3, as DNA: TGTGCCAGCAGTGAAGGTAACAGGGGCGAAAAACTGTTTTTT. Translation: CASSEGNRGEKLFF.

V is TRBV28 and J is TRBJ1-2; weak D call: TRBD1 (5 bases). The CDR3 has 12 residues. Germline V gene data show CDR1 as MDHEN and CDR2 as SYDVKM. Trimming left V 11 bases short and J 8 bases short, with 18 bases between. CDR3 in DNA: TGTGCCTATTCCACAGGTACCCCGGGCTACACCTTC. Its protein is CAYSTGTPGYTF.

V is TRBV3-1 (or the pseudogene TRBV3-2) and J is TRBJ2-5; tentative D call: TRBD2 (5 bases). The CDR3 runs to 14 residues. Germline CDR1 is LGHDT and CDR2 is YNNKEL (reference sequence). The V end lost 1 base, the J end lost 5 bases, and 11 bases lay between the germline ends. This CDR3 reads CASSQVLAWETQYF. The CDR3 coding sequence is TGTGCCAGCAGCCAAGTTCTAGCATGGGAGACCCAGTACTTC.

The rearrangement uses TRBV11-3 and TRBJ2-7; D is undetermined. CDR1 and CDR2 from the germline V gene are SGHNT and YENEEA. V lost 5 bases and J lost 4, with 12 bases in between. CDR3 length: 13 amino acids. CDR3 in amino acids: CASSPSGSYEQYF. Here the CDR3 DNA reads TGTGCCAGCAGCCCTTCCGGGTCATACGAGCAGTACTTC.

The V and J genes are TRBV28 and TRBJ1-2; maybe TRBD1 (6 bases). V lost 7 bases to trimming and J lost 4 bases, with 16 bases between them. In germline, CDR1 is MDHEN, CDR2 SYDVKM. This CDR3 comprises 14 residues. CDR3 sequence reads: CASTIQGVFYGYTF. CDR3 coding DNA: TGTGCCAGCACCATACAGGGAGTTTTCTATGGCTACACCTTC.

CDR3 sequence reads: CASSKERYRDREGEGYTF. As DNA, the CDR3 is TGTGCCAGCAGCAAAGAACGATACAGGGACAGGGAAGGGGAAGGCTACACCTTC. This sequence joins TRBV21-1 and TRBJ1-2; TRBD1 is the table's D call, not checked against the DNA. TRBV21-1 is noted as a pseudogene. The CDR3 spans 18 residues.

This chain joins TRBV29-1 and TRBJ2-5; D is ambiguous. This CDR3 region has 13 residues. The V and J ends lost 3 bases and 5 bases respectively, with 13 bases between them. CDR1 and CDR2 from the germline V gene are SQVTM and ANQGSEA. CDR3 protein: CSVEGRSVETQYF. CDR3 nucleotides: TGCAGCGTTGAGGGCAGGTCAGTCGAGACCCAGTACTTC.

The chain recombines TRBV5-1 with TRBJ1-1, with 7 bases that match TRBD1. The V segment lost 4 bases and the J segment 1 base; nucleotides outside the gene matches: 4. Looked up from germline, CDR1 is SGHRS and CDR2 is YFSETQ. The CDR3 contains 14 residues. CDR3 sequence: CASSNTGENTEAFF. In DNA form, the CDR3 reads TGCGCCAGCAGCAATACAGGGGAGAACACTGAAGCTTTCTTT.

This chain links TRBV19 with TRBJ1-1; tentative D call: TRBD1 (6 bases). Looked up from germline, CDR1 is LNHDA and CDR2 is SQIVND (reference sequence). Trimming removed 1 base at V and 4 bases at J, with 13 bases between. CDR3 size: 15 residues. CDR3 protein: CASSIAGAIGTEAFF. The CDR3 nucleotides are TGTGCCAGTAGTATAGCAGGGGCGATTGGCACTGAAGCTTTCTTT.

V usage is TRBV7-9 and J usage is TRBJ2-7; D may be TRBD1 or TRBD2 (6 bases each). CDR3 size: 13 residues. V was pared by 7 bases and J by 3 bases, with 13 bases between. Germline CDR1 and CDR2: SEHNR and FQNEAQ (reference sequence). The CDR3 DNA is TGTGCCAGCACGGGGGCCCTTCTCTACGAGCAGTACTTC. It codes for CASTGALLYEQYF.

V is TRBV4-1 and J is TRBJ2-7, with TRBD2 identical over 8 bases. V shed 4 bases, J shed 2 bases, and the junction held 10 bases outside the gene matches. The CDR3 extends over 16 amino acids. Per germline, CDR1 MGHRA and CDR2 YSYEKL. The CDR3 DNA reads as TGCGCCAGCAGCCCTCGGCCTACGGGGGGGGCCTACGAGCAGTACTTC. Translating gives CASSPRPTGGAYEQYF.

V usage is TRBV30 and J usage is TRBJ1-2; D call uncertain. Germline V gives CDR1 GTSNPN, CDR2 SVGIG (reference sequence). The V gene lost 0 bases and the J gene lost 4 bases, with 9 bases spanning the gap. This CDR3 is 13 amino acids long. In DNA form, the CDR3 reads TGTGCCTGGAGTGTCAACGGTGCCTATGGCTACACCTTC. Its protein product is CAWSVNGAYGYTF. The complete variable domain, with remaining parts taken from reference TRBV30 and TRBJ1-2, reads SQTIHQWPATLVQPVGSPLSLECTVEGTSNPNLYWYRQAAGRGLQLLFYSVGIGQISSEVPQNLSASRPQDRQFILSSKKLLLSDSGFYLCAWSVNGAYGYTFGSGTRLTVV.

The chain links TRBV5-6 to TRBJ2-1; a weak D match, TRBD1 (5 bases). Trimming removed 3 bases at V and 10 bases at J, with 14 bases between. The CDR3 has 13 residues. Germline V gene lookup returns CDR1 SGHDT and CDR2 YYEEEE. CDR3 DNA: TGTGCCAGCAGCTGGGGCCCCATGGGGGAGCAGTTCTTC. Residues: CASSWGPMGEQFF.

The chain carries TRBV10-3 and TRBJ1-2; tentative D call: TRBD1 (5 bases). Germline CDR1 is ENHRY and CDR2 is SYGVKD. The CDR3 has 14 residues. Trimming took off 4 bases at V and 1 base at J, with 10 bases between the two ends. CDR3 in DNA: TGTGCCATCAGTGTTAGGGGCGGTAACTATGGCTACACCTTC. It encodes CAISVRGGNYGYTF.

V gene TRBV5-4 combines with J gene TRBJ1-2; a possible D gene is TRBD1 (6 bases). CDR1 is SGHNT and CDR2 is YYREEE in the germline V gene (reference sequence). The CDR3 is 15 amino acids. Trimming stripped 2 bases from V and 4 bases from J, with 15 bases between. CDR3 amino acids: CASSFPRGEIYGYTF. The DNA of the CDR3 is TGTGCCAGCAGCTTTCCCAGGGGCGAAATCTATGGCTACACCTTC. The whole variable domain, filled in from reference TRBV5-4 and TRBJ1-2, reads ETGVTQSPTHLIKTRGQQVTLRCSSQSGHNTVSWYQQALGQGPQFIFQYYREEENGRGNFPPRFSGLQFPNYSSELNVNALELDDSALYLCASSFPRGEIYGYTFGSGTRLTVV.

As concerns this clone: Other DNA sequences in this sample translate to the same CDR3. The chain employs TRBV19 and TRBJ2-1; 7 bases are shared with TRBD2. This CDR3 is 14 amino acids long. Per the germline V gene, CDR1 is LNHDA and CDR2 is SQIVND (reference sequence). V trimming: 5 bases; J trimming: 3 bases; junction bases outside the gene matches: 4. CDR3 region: CASSFGGVYNEQFF. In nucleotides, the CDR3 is TGTGCCAGTAGTTTTGGGGGGGTCTACAATGAGCAGTTCTTC.

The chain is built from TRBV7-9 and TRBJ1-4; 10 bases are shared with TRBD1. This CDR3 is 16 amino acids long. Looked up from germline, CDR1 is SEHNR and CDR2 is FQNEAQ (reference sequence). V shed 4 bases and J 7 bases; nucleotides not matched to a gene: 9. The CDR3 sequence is CASSSRDRGVVEKLFF. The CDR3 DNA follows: TGTGCCAGCAGCTCCCGGGACAGGGGAGTCGTTGAAAAACTGTTTTTT. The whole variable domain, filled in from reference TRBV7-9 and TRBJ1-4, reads DTGVSQNPRHKITKRGQNVTFRCDPISEHNRLYWYRQTLGQGPEFLTYFQNEAQLEKSRLLSDRFSAERPKGSFSTLEIQRTEQGDSAMYLCASSSRDRGVVEKLFFGSGTQLSVL.

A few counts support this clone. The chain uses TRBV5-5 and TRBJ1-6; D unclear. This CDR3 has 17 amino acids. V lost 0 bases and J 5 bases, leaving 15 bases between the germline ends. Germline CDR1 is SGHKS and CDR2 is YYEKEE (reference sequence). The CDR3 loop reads CASSLVRGRWNNSPLHF. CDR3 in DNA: TGTGCCAGCAGCTTGGTCCGCGGGCGGTGGAATAATTCACCCCTCCACTTT.

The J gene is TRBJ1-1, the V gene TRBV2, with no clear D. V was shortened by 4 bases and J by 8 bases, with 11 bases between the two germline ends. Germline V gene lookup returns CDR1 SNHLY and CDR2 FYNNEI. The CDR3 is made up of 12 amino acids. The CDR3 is CASSALGREAFF. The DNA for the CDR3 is TGTGCCAGCAGTGCCCTGGGGAGAGAAGCTTTCTTT.

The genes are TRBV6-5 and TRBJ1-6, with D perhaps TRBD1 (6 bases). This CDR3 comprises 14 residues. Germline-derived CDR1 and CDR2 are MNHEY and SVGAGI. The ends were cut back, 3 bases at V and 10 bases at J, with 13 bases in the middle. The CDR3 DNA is TGTGCCAGCAGTTATGGCAGGGGAGGGTCACCCCTCCACTTT. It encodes CASSYGRGGSPLHF.

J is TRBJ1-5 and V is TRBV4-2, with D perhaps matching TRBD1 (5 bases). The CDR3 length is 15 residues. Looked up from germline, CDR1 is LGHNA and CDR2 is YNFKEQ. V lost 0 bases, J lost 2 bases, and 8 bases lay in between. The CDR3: CASSQDSRGNQPQHF. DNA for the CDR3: TGTGCCAGCAGCCAAGACAGCAGGGGCAATCAGCCCCAGCATTTT.

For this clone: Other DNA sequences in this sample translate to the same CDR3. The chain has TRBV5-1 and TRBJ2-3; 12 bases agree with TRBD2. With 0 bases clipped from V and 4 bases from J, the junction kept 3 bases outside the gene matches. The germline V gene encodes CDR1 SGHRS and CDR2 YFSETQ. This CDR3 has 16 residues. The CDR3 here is CASSLVLAGGSDTQYF. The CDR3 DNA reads TGCGCCAGCAGCTTGGTACTAGCGGGGGGCTCAGATACGCAGTATTTT.